The next 10 T cell receptor beta chains were all read from a single sample in a study of CD8+CD57+ T cells in acquired aplastic anemia. Profiles of TCR beta VDJ and CDR3 were generated from a genomic DNA template. TCRdb re-called the reads through MiXCR, storing one row per CDR3 protein. Here the sample spans under 250,000 distinct CDR3 sequences, roughly 60% being singletons. Patients sequenced had flow cytometry evidence of CD8+CD57+ cell expansion. Input material: sorted CD4+, CD8+, or CD8+CD57+ T cells (not recorded which) from PBMCs. Receptors originate from a human donor with aplastic anemia.

The chain couples TRBV2 to TRBJ1-2, with a weak D call TRBD1 (5 bases). This CDR3 is 16 amino acids long. Between the trimmed V and J ends, which lost 0 bases and 6 bases, there was a span of 17 bases. Germline lookup yields CDR1 SNHLY and CDR2 FYNNEI. As DNA, the CDR3 is TGTGCCAGCAGTGAAGCCCTACAGGATAGTCATCATGGCTACACCTTC. Translated: CASSEALQDSHHGYTF. The full variable domain, completed using reference TRBV2 and TRBJ1-2, is EPEVTQTPSHQVTQMGQEVILRCVPISNHLYFYWYRQILGQKVEFLVSFYNNEISEKSEIFDDQFSVERPDGSNFTLKIRSTKLEDSAMYFCASSEALQDSHHGYTFGSGTRLTVV.

Points on this clonotype: One end of the junction does not line up with germline, which may come from a read error. The rearrangement links TRBV14 to TRBJ1-4; 7 nucleotides line up with TRBD1. Germline CDR1 and CDR2: SGHDN and FVKESK. This CDR3 has 15 amino acids. This CDR3 reads CASSHRTGRVEKLFF. The DNA of the CDR3 is TGTGCCAGCAGCCACAGGACAGGTCGAGTTGAAAAATTGTTTTTT. The complete variable domain, with remaining parts taken from reference TRBV14 and TRBJ1-4, reads EAGVTQFPSHSVIEKGQTVTLRCDPISGHDNLYWYRRVMGKEIKFLLHFVKESKQDESGMPNNRFLAERTGGTYSTLKVQPAELEDSGVYFCASSHRTGRVEKLFFGSGTQLSVL.

This clonotype turned up a few times. J is TRBJ1-2 and V is TRBV7-9; a possible D gene is TRBD1 (5 bases). The CDR3 covers 14 residues. Germline V gene data show CDR1 as SEHNR and CDR2 as FQNEAQ (reference sequence). Trimming stripped 4 bases from V and 5 bases from J, with 14 bases between. The CDR3 DNA reads TGTGCCAGCAGCTCCACGGGGCGTGATTATGGCTACACCTTC. It is translated as CASSSTGRDYGYTF. Based on the CDR3 plus reference TRBV7-9 and TRBJ1-2, the full variable domain is DTGVSQNPRHKITKRGQNVTFRCDPISEHNRLYWYRQTLGQGPEFLTYFQNEAQLEKSRLLSDRFSAERPKGSFSTLEIQRTEQGDSAMYLCASSSTGRDYGYTFGSGTRLTVV.

The V gene is TRBV2, the J gene TRBJ1-1; D is undetermined. Germline loops: CDR1 SNHLY, CDR2 FYNNEI. Trimming took off 7 bases at V and 0 bases at J, with 12 bases between the two ends. This CDR3 spans 14 amino acids. The CDR3 is CASIQLYMNTEAFF. The DNA of the CDR3 is TGTGCCAGCATTCAGTTGTACATGAACACTGAAGCTTTCTTT.

The V and J genes are TRBV7-2 and TRBJ1-2; 7 positions agree with TRBD1. The J segment lost 4 bases and the V segment lost 1 base, leaving 12 bases of the junction unmatched. CDR1 and CDR2 from the germline V gene are SGHTA and FQGNSA. The CDR3 has 17 amino acids. The CDR3 loop is CASSLVPGGGAGYGYTF. The CDR3 DNA reads TGTGCCAGCAGCTTAGTACCGGGAGGGGGCGCAGGCTATGGCTACACCTTC. The full variable domain, with the rest looked up from reference TRBV7-2 and TRBJ1-2, is GAGVSQSPSNKVTEKGKDVELRCDPISGHTALYWYRQSLGQGLEFLIYFQGNSAPDKSGLPSDRFSAERTGGSVSTLTIQRTQQEDSAVYLCASSLVPGGGAGYGYTFGSGTRLTVV.

J is TRBJ1-4 and V is TRBV19, with D uncertain. Germline V gene sequence: CDR1 LNHDA, CDR2 SQIVND (reference sequence). CDR3 length equals 13 residues. Deletions cut 7 bases from V and 9 bases from J, with 15 bases between. DNA of the CDR3: TGTGCCAGTACGGCAATGTTAGGAAAAAAACTGTTTTTT. Amino acids: CASTAMLGKKLFF.

The gene calls are TRBV12-3 or TRBV12-4 and TRBJ2-5; TRBD1 matches at 11 bases. V lost 5 bases, J lost 6 bases, and 8 bases stayed unmatched. The CDR3 has 15 residues. CDR3 loop: CASSETGQGAKTQYF. CDR3 nucleotides: TGTGCCAGCAGTGAAACTGGACAGGGGGCAAAGACCCAGTACTTC.

This clonotype was counted between two and nine times. J is TRBJ1-2 and V is TRBV2; no definite D call. CDR3 length: 12 amino acids. Germline values: CDR1 SNHLY, CDR2 FYNNEI. Trimming left V 7 bases short and J 4 bases short, with 10 bases between. The CDR3 DNA reads as TGTGCCAGCACCCCCGGCGGCTATGGCTACACCTTC. Protein: CASTPGGYGYTF. The full variable domain, with the rest looked up from reference TRBV2 and TRBJ1-2, is EPEVTQTPSHQVTQMGQEVILRCVPISNHLYFYWYRQILGQKVEFLVSFYNNEISEKSEIFDDQFSVERPDGSNFTLKIRSTKLEDSAMYFCASTPGGYGYTFGSGTRLTVV.

V usage is TRBV7-6 and J usage is TRBJ2-2; D not resolved. Germline V gene data show CDR1 as SGHVS and CDR2 as FNYEAQ. CDR3 length: 13 amino acids. V was cut by 5 bases and J by 8 bases, with 12 bases left in between. The CDR3 region is CASSPEETGELFF. The DNA of the CDR3 is TGTGCCAGCAGCCCCGAGGAGACAGGGGAGCTGTTTTTT.

This clonotype was picked up one time. The DNA for the CDR3 is TGTGCCAGCAGTTATGCTGGGGCCAACGTCCTGACTTTC. This codes for CASSYAGANVLTF. The chain joins TRBV12-3 or TRBV12-4 to TRBJ2-6; no definite D call. Trimming shortened V by 4 bases and J by 2 bases, and 3 bases separated the two germline ends. This CDR3 region has 13 residues.